This is a list of T cell receptor beta chains from one sample in a study of T cells expressing NK-cell markers. With the 5' RACE reads reprocessed, TCRdb shows one record per CDR3 protein and no DNA. This sample carries some 300,000 distinct CDR3 sequences, with 0.39% going to the ten biggest clones. Sequencing input: blood T cells: a sorted CD56 or NKG2C T cell subset, CD4+ or CD8+ T cells, or bulk PBMC T cells (not recorded which). These receptors came from a man between 18 and 35 years old in good health. The CDR3 runs from the conserved cysteine through the conserved F or W.

TRBJ2-1	TRBV29-1	CSVLQGSNEQFF
TRBJ2-5	TRBV5-8	CASSRTTYSDF
TRBJ1-5	TRBV20-1	CSARVPTHSNQPQHF
TRBJ2-3	TRBV10-3	CAISFSGRAQRDTQYF
TRBJ2-2	TRBV2	CASITVTAGAGELFF
TRBJ1-5	TRBV20-1	CSAGGLNGNQPQHF
TRBJ2-7	TRBV28	CASSLWDRTYEQYF
TRBJ2-1	TRBV5-1	CASSLGVGLSSYNEQFF
TRBJ1-6	TRBV4-2	CASSQTPRGRSSPLHF
TRBJ2-1	TRBV7-9	CASSPGGTSNEQFF
TRBJ1-2	TRBV24-1	CATSDSVLPNYGYTF
TRBJ2-1	TRBV5-1	CASSQGLAVDEQFF
TRBJ2-1	TRBV11-2	CASSHWTSGSRNEQFF